This T cell receptor beta chain appears in the sequencing data of a study of blood T cell repertoires in COVID-19. The overall study: The cDNA or gDNA used as material had been derived from T cells, B-cell-depleted T cells, or PBMCs.

Trimming took 10 bases from V and 8 from J; bases not matched to a gene: 15. CDR1 is LNHDA and CDR2 is SQIVND in the germline V gene (reference sequence). This CDR3 region has 16 residues. Assay: immunoSEQ multiplex PCR; the TCRdb copy retains only in-frame clones and omits some. Here the sample spans around 180,000 clones, more than 75% being singletons. Material for sequencing was peripheral blood. The clonotype was recovered from a human donor in a cohort sampled during active COVID-19. This chain connects TRBV19 to TRBJ1-6, with 9 bases identical to TRBD1. DNA for the CDR3: TGTGCCACTTCGCCCGGACGGGACAGGGTAGATTCACCCCTCCACTTT. Amino acids: CATSPGRDRVDSPLHF.